The 14 T cell receptor beta chains given below trace back to one sample, sequenced in a study of early T cells in non-severe SARS-CoV-2 infection. TCRdb re-called the 5' RACE reads through MiXCR, storing one row per CDR3 protein. Found here are tens of thousands of distinct CDR3 sequences, around 9.3% of them singletons; the top ten hold under 4.5%. The sample was whole blood, taken at baseline. The receptor source for this set is an adult who was a healthcare worker with PCR-confirmed SARS-CoV-2 infection or an uninfected control (not recorded which).

This sequence joins TRBV7-2 and TRBJ2-1; 15 bases agree with TRBD2. The CDR3 runs to 16 residues. CDR1 and CDR2 (germline): SGHTA, FQGNSA. V trimming: 5 bases; J trimming: 4 bases; junction bases outside the gene matches: 3. CDR3 nucleotide sequence: TGTGCCAGCAGCCTGGGACTAGCGGGAGGTTACAATGAGCAGTTCTTC. Translated: CASSLGLAGGYNEQFF.

The V and J genes are TRBV11-2 and TRBJ2-7; unclear D gene. Looked up from germline, CDR1 is SGHAT and CDR2 is FQNNGV. The ends were cut back, 5 bases at V and 7 bases at J, with 18 bases in the middle. The length of the CDR3 is 14 residues. The CDR3 loop reads CASSPHWNLGEQYF. The DNA of the CDR3 is TGTGCCAGCAGCCCTCACTGGAATCTCGGGGAGCAGTACTTC.

This chain links TRBV19 with TRBJ1-5; D not resolved. There are 15 residues in the CDR3. Germline-derived CDR1 and CDR2 are LNHDA and SQIVND (reference sequence). V lost 2 bases, J lost 0 bases, and 8 bases lay in between. CDR3 DNA: TGTGCCAGTAGTATATCAGATTATAGCAATCAGCCCCAGCATTTT. This sequence encodes CASSISDYSNQPQHF.

This clonotype was seen many times. The chain recombines TRBV11-2 with TRBJ2-5; TRBD2 agrees at 10 bases. J lost 5 bases, V lost 8 bases, and 8 bases had no gene match. The V gene's germline CDR1 is SGHAT and CDR2 FQNNGV. CDR3 length equals 14 residues. The CDR3 nucleotides read TGTGCCAGCGTAGCGGGAGGACCTCTCGAGACCCAGTACTTC. Translation gives CASVAGGPLETQYF.

This clonotype was counted ten times or more. The J gene is TRBJ2-3, the V gene TRBV7-9; the D gene is possibly TRBD2 (5 bases). The CDR3 covers 13 residues. Deletions cut 1 base from V and 6 bases from J, with 8 bases between. Germline V gene sequence: CDR1 SEHNR, CDR2 FQNEAQ (reference sequence). CDR3 in amino acids: CASSLGGPDTQYF. CDR3 coding DNA: TGTGCCAGCAGCTTAGGCGGGCCGGATACGCAGTATTTT.

This clonotype was observed at least ten times. The CDR3 sequence is CASSPGRNEQFF. Written as DNA, the CDR3 is TGTGCCAGCAGCCCGGGGCGAAATGAGCAGTTCTTC. The rearrangement uses TRBV12-3 or TRBV12-4 and TRBJ2-1; D might be TRBD1 or TRBD2, each matching 5 bases. The CDR3 consists of 12 residues. V lost 6 bases and J lost 7, with 10 bases in between.

This clonotype has just a few counts. V is TRBV5-5 and J is TRBJ2-7; D gene uncertain. V was trimmed by 7 bases and J by 4 bases, leaving 15 bases between them. CDR1 is SGHKS and CDR2 is YYEKEE in the germline V gene (reference sequence). This CDR3 is built from 13 residues. The CDR3: CASGNGRTYEQYF. CDR3 bases: TGTGCCAGCGGCAACGGACGAACATACGAGCAGTACTTC.

This clonotype was recorded many times. The V gene is TRBV7-8, the J gene TRBJ2-5; possibly TRBD2 for D (5 bases). Looked up from germline, CDR1 is SGHVS and CDR2 is FQNEAQ. The CDR3 consists of 14 residues. V was clipped by 5 bases and J by 3 bases, with 13 bases between them. The CDR3 DNA follows: TGTGCCAGCAGCCCTAGGCTGGGAGAAGAGACCCAGTACTTC. This sequence encodes CASSPRLGEETQYF.

This clonotype showed up just a few times. The V gene is TRBV6-6, the J gene TRBJ1-1; D is uncertain. With 2 bases removed from V and 1 base from J, the gap between germline ends came to 5 bases. The V gene's germline CDR1 is MNHNY and CDR2 SVGAGI (reference sequence). This CDR3 has 13 residues. The CDR3 here is CASSYEENTEAFF. The CDR3 bases are TGTGCCAGCAGTTACGAAGAGAACACTGAAGCTTTCTTT.

The genes are TRBV29-1 and TRBJ2-1, with unresolved D. From germline, CDR1 is SQVTM and CDR2 ANQGSEA. CDR3 size: 11 residues. With 4 bases removed from V and 7 bases from J, the gap between germline ends came to 8 bases. The CDR3 nucleotides are TGCAGCGTTGCACAGTATAATGAGCAGTTCTTC. Its translation: CSVAQYNEQFF.

CDR3 sequence (DNA): TGTGCCAGCTCACCACTGGGCAGGGGGAAGGGCGAGCAGTACTTC. Translated: CASSPLGRGKGEQYF. The V gene is TRBV18, the J gene TRBJ2-7, with TRBD1 identical over 7 bases. Germline lookup yields CDR1 KGHSH and CDR2 LQKENI. The V and J ends lost 1 base and 6 bases, in that order; junction bases with no gene match: 9. CDR3 size: 15 residues.

This chain uses TRBV27 with TRBJ2-3; D possibly corresponds to TRBD1 (5 bases). The ends were cut back, 3 bases at V and 1 base at J, with 14 bases in the middle. The germline V gene encodes CDR1 MNHEY and CDR2 SMNVEV (reference sequence). The CDR3 has 16 residues. CDR3 protein: CASSFDRGTGTDTQYF. CDR3 nucleotides: TGTGCCAGCAGTTTCGATAGGGGAACGGGCACAGATACGCAGTATTTT.

This clonotype has a count of ten or more. This sequence joins TRBV7-9 and TRBJ1-1, with 7 bases lining up with TRBD1. The CDR3 has 13 residues. Trimming removed 5 bases from V and 3 bases from J; junction bases left unmatched: 3. Germline V gene sequence: CDR1 SEHNR, CDR2 FQNEAQ (reference sequence). CDR3 protein: CASSGDRDTEAFF. The CDR3 nucleotides are TGTGCCAGCAGCGGCGACAGGGACACTGAAGCTTTCTTT.

J is TRBJ2-7 and V is TRBV10-3; possible D gene TRBD2, 5 bases. V lost 10 bases, J lost 2 bases, and 12 bases lay in between. Per the germline V gene, CDR1 is ENHRY and CDR2 is SYGVKD. The CDR3 contains 12 residues. The CDR3 bases are TGTGCCACCCAGAGAGCGGCCTACGAGCAGTACTTC. This codes for CATQRAAYEQYF.